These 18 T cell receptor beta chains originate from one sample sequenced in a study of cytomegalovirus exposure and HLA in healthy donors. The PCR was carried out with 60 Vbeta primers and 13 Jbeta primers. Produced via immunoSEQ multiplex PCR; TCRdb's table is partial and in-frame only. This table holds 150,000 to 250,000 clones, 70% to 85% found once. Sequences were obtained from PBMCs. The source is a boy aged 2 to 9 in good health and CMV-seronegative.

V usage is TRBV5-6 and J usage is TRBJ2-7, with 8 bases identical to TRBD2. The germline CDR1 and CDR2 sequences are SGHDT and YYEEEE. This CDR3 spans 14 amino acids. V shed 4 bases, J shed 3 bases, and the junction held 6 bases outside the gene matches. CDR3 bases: TGTGCCAGCAGCATGCCCGGGGGGGGCTACGAGCAGTACTTC. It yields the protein CASSMPGGGYEQYF.

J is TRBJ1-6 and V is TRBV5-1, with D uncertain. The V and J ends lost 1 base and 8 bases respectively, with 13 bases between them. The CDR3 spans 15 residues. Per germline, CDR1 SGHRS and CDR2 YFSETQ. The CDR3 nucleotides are TGCGCCAGCAGCTTGTTCAGTATTCCTGATTCACCCCTCCACTTT. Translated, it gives CASSLFSIPDSPLHF.

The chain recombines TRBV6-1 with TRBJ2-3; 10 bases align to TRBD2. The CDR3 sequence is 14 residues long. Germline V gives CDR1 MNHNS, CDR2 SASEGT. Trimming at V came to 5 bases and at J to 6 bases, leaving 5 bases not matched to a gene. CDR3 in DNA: TGTGCCAGCAGTACTAGCGGGGCAGGTGATACGCAGTATTTT. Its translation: CASSTSGAGDTQYF.

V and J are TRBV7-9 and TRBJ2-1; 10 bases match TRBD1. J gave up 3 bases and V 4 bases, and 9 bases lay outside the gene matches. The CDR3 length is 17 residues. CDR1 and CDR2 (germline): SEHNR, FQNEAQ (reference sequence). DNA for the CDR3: TGTGCCAGCAGCTCAACCCTCGGACAGGGGGGCTACAATGAGCAGTTCTTC. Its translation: CASSSTLGQGGYNEQFF. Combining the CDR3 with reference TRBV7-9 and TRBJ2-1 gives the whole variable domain DTGVSQNPRHKITKRGQNVTFRCDPISEHNRLYWYRQTLGQGPEFLTYFQNEAQLEKSRLLSDRFSAERPKGSFSTLEIQRTEQGDSAMYLCASSSTLGQGGYNEQFFGPGTRLTVL.

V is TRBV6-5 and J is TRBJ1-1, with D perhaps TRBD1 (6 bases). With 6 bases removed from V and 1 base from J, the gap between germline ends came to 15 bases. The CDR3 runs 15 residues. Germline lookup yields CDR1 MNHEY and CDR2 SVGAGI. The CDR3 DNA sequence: TGTGCCAGCAGGCGGAACAGGGACGGGAACACTGAAGCTTTCTTT. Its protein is CASRRNRDGNTEAFF.

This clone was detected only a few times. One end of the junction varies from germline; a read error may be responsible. The CDR3 coding sequence is TGTGCCGGCAGGCCGGGACAGCAAGAGACCCAGTACTTC. Protein sequence: CAGRPGQQETQYF. This chain connects TRBV6-5 to TRBJ2-5; 7 nucleotides line up with TRBD1. The germline V gene encodes CDR1 MNHEY and CDR2 SVGAGI. CDR3 length: 13 residues.

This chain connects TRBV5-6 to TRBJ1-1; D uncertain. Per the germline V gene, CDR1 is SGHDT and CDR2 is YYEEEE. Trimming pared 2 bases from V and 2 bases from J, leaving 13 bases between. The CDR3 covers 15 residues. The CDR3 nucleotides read TGTGCCAGCAGCTTCAGCCGACGGGGAAACACTGAAGCTTTCTTT. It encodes CASSFSRRGNTEAFF.

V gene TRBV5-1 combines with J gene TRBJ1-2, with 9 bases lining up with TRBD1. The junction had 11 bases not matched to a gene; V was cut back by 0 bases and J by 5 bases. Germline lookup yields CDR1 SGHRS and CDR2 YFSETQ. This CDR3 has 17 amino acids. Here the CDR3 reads CASSLVPGQGPSYGYTF. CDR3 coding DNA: TGCGCCAGCAGCTTGGTCCCGGGACAGGGACCCTCTTATGGCTACACCTTC.

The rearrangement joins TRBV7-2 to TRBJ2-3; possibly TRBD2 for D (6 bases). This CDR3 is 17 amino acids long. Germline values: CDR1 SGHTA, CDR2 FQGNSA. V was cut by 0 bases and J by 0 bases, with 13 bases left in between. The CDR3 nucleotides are TGTGCCAGCAGCTTAGCTACCGGGAGCCCTAGCACAGATACGCAGTATTTT. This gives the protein CASSLATGSPSTDTQYF.

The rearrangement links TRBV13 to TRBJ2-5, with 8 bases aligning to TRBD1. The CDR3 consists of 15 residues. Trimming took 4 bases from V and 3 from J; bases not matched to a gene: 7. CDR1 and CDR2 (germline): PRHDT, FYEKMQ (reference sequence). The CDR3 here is CASSSLGQGKETQYF. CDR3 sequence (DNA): TGTGCCAGCAGCTCCCTCGGACAGGGAAAAGAGACCCAGTACTTC.

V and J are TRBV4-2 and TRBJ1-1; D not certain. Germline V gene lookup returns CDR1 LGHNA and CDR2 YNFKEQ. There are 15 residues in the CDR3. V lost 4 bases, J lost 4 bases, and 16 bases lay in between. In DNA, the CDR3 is TGTGCCAGCAGCCGCCAAGACGGGGAGGGCACTGAAGCTTTCTTT. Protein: CASSRQDGEGTEAFF.

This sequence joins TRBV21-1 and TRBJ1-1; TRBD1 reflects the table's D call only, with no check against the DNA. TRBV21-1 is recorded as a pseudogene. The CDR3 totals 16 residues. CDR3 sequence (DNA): TGTGCCAGCAGTTATCCGGACAGGGGGTGGCGTTGGGAAGCTTTCTTT. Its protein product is CASSYPDRGWRWEAFF.

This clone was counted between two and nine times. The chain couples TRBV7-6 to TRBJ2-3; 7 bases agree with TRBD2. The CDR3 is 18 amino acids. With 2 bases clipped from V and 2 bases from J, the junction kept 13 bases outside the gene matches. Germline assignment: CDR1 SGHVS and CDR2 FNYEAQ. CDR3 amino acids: CASSLPKQTSPHTDTQYF. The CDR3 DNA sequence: TGTGCCAGCAGCTTACCGAAACAGACTAGCCCGCACACAGATACGCAGTATTTT.

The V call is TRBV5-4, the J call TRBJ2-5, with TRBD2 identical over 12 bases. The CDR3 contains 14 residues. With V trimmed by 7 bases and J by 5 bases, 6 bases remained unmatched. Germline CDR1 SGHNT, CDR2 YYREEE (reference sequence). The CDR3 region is CASASGGAGETQYF. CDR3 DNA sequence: TGTGCCAGCGCTAGCGGGGGGGCCGGGGAGACCCAGTACTTC. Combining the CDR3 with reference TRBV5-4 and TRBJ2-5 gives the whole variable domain ETGVTQSPTHLIKTRGQQVTLRCSSQSGHNTVSWYQQALGQGPQFIFQYYREEENGRGNFPPRFSGLQFPNYSSELNVNALELDDSALYLCASASGGAGETQYFGPGTRLLVL.

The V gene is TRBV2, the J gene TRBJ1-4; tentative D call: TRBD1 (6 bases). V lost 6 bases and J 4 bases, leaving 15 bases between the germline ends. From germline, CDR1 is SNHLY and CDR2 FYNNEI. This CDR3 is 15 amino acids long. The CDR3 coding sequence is TGTGCCAGCAGACCAAAGACAGGCCTTAATGAAAAACTGTTTTTT. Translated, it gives CASRPKTGLNEKLFF.

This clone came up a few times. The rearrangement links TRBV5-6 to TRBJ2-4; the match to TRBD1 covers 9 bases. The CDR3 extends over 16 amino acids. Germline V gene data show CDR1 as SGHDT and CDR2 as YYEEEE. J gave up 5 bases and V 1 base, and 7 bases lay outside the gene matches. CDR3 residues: CASSLRRTGVENIQYF. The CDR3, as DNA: TGTGCCAGCAGCTTGCGTCGGACAGGGGTAGAAAACATTCAGTACTTC.

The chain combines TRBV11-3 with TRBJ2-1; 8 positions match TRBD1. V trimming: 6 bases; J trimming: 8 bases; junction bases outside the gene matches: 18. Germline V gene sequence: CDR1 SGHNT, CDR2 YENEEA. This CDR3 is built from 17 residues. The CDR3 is CASRPGRPGQAFYEQFF. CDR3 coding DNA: TGTGCCAGCAGACCTGGCCGACCGGGACAGGCGTTTTATGAGCAGTTCTTC.

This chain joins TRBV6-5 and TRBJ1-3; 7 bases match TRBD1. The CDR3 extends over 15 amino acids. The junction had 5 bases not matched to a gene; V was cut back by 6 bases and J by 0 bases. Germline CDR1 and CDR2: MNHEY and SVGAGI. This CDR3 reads CASRQDRSSGNTIYF. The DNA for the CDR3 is TGTGCCAGCAGACAGGACAGGAGCTCTGGAAACACCATATATTTT.